Listed below are T cell receptor beta chains from one sample, sequenced in a study of OX40 agonist ivuxolimab in advanced cancers. The assay was immunoSEQ multiplex PCR, and TCRdb's table has in-frame clones only and misses some. The sample holds approximately 99,000 clones; 94% are singletons and the top ten take less than 0.2%. The sample in question was CD4+ or CD8+ T cells sorted from blood, obtained in a trial of the OX40 agonist ivuxolimab. The source of these receptors is an adult with an advanced solid tumor such as melanoma, head and neck, liver or kidney cancer. The CDR3 runs from the conserved cysteine through the conserved F or W. Each record gives: CDR3 length, D gene, V gene, clone size, J gene, CDR3 protein, CDR3 DNA. A D gene is named only where the DNA matches it firmly. Clone size appears in some rows only: once, few, many, or a class for an expanded clone.

15	-	TRBV19	-	TRBJ1-2	CASIPHGGETGGYTF	TGTGCCAGTATCCCCCACGGTGGAGAGACCGGTGGCTACACCTTC
15	-	TRBV9	-	TRBJ2-1	CASSVAGNGGSEQFF	TGTGCCAGCAGCGTAGCCGGGAACGGAGGGAGTGAGCAGTTCTTC
17	TRBD2	TRBV9	-	TRBJ2-2	CASSVGGLAGRTGELFF	TGTGCCAGCAGCGTCGGGGGACTAGCGGGACGGACCGGGGAGCTGTTTTTT
14	-	TRBV9	once	TRBJ2-2	CASSVEEGYGELFF	TGTGCCAGCAGCGTAGAGGAGGGGTACGGGGAGCTGTTTTTT
16	-	TRBV18	-	TRBJ2-3	CASSLKRQGGQDTQYF	TGTGCCAGCTCCCTTAAGAGACAAGGGGGGCAGGATACGCAGTATTTT
12	-	TRBV7-3	-	TRBJ2-2	CASVRGQGELFF	TGTGCCAGCGTGAGAGGGCAGGGGGAGCTGTTTTTT
16	-	TRBV5-4	once	TRBJ2-7	CASSLASSGATSEQYF	TGTGCCAGCAGCTTGGCCTCCTCCGGGGCGACCTCCGAGCAGTACTTC
16	TRBD2	TRBV9	-	TRBJ2-1	CASSSPGLAGINEQFF	TGTGCCAGCAGCTCTCCGGGACTAGCGGGAATCAATGAGCAGTTCTTC
17	-	TRBV5-1	once	TRBJ2-1	CASSLLGLSSSYNEQFF	TGCGCCAGCAGCTTACTAGGACTATCTAGCTCCTACAATGAGCAGTTCTTC
13	-	TRBV19	-	TRBJ1-2	CASSRGPFYGYTF	TGTGCCAGTAGTCGCGGCCCTTTCTATGGCTACACCTTC
15	-	TRBV6-5	-	TRBJ1-1	CASSRRVRGGTEAFF	TGTGCCAGCAGCCGCCGGGTCCGGGGGGGGACTGAAGCTTTCTTT
14	-	TRBV5-1	-	TRBJ2-7	CASSSSRGDYEQYF	TGCGCCAGCAGCAGTTCTAGAGGGGACTACGAGCAGTACTTC
18	TRBD2	TRBV27	-	TRBJ2-4	CASSSGTLAGLAKNIQYF	TGTGCCAGCAGTTCCGGGACCCTAGCGGGGCTAGCCAAAAACATTCAGTACTTC
14	-	TRBV2	-	TRBJ1-3	CASSARGSGNTIYF	TGTGCCAGCAGTGCCAGGGGATCTGGAAACACCATATATTTT
14	TRBD1	TRBV7-9	-	TRBJ2-5	CASSRLGRGETQYF	TGTGCCAGCAGCCGCCTTGGCAGGGGGGAGACCCAGTACTTC
15	TRBD1	TRBV19	-	TRBJ2-7	CASSSGQGSAYEQYF	TGTGCCAGTAGTAGTGGACAGGGGTCAGCCTACGAGCAGTACTTC
14	TRBD1	TRBV27	once	TRBJ1-2	CASGLQGARYGYTF	TGTGCCAGCGGACTACAGGGGGCCAGATATGGCTACACCTTC
15	-	TRBV10-1	few	TRBJ1-5	CASSESRGRNQPQHF	TGCGCCAGCAGTGAGTCCCGGGGCCGCAATCAGCCCCAGCATTTT
12	-	TRBV7-2	-	TRBJ1-1	CASSTVNTEAFF	TGTGCCAGCAGCACCGTGAACACTGAAGCTTTCTTT
16	TRBD2	TRBV6-5	-	TRBJ2-3	CASSFGLAGGTDTQYF	TGTGCCAGCAGTTTCGGACTAGCGGGGGGCACAGATACGCAGTATTTT
14	TRBD1	TRBV6-5	-	TRBJ2-7	CASSYRTGAYEQYF	TGTGCCAGCAGTTACCGGACAGGGGCCTACGAGCAGTACTTC
14	TRBD1	TRBV19	-	TRBJ1-1	CASSTTTGVSEAFF	TGTGCCAGTAGTACTACGACAGGGGTGAGTGAAGCTTTCTTT
12	-	TRBV30	-	TRBJ1-1	CAWRRLNTEAFF	TGTGCCTGGAGACGACTGAACACTGAAGCTTTCTTT
16	TRBD2	TRBV9	-	TRBJ2-1	CASSVDLAGARNEQFF	TGTGCCAGCAGCGTAGATCTAGCGGGGGCGCGTAATGAGCAGTTCTTC
12	-	TRBV6-5	-	TRBJ2-7	CASSFNSYEQYF	TGTGCCAGCAGTTTCAACTCCTACGAGCAGTACTTC
15	TRBD1	TRBV11-2	-	TRBJ1-3	CASSAGQGIGNTIYF	TGTGCCAGCAGCGCGGGACAGGGGATCGGAAACACCATATATTTT
17	TRBD2	TRBV28	-	TRBJ2-5	CASSSEKISGRAETQYF	TGTGCCAGCAGTTCAGAAAAGATAAGCGGGAGAGCTGAGACCCAGTACTTC
14	-	TRBV5-1	-	TRBJ1-4	CASSLSEWNEKLFF	TGCGCCAGCAGCTTAAGCGAGTGGAACGAAAAACTGTTTTTT
14	-	TRBV4-3	-	TRBJ1-2	CASSQGPQDGGYTF	TGCGCCAGCAGCCAAGGTCCACAAGACGGCGGCTACACCTTC
15	TRBD1	TRBV19	once	TRBJ1-1	CASSIQGGMNTEAFF	TGTGCCAGTAGTATCCAGGGGGGGATGAACACTGAAGCTTTCTTT
18	TRBD2	TRBV7-8	-	TRBJ2-3	CASSLGGVAGVRTDTQYF	TGTGCCAGCAGCTTAGGGGGAGTGGCGGGAGTCCGCACAGATACGCAGTATTTT
15	-	TRBV7-7	-	TRBJ2-5	CASTVGSGYQETQYF	TGTGCTAGCACGGTTGGTAGCGGTTACCAAGAGACCCAGTACTTC
15	-	TRBV5-6	-	TRBJ1-5	CASSLEAGPFQPQHF	TGTGCCAGCAGCTTGGAGGCAGGACCCTTCCAGCCCCAGCATTTT
15	TRBD1	TRBV19	-	TRBJ1-2	CASSIDRTGDYGYTF	TGTGCCAGTAGTATAGATCGCACAGGGGACTATGGCTACACCTTC
16	TRBD2	TRBV5-1	-	TRBJ2-3	CASSLQASGPADTQYF	TGCGCCAGCAGCTTGCAAGCTAGCGGGCCGGCCGATACGCAGTATTTT
15	-	TRBV4-1	once	TRBJ2-1	CASSQVVIGGTEQFF	TGCGCCAGCAGCCAAGTAGTTATAGGCGGCACGGAGCAGTTCTTC
15	TRBD1	TRBV6-1	-	TRBJ1-4	CASSIRQGANEKLFF	TGTGCCAGCAGTATCCGACAGGGGGCGAATGAAAAACTGTTTTTT
17	TRBD1	TRBV7-2	once	TRBJ1-2	CASSLQTGGVLDYGYTF	TGTGCCAGCAGCCTGCAGACAGGGGGCGTATTAGACTATGGCTACACCTTC
12	-	TRBV7-6	-	TRBJ2-7	CASSLAPEEQYF	TGTGCCAGCAGCTTAGCCCCGGAGGAGCAGTACTTC
15	-	TRBV28	-	TRBJ1-5	CASSLGQAGNQPQHF	TGTGCCAGCAGTTTAGGGCAGGCTGGCAATCAGCCCCAGCATTTT
15	-	TRBV7-6	-	TRBJ1-1	CASSLGGDLNTEAFF	TGTGCCAGCAGTTTAGGGGGAGACTTGAACACTGAAGCTTTCTTT
15	-	TRBV5-1	once	TRBJ1-4	CASSVLDSANEKLFF	TGCGCCAGCAGCGTATTGGACAGCGCTAATGAAAAACTGTTTTTT
17	-	TRBV5-3	-	TRBJ1-5	CARSPGLGGISNQPQHF	TGTGCCAGAAGCCCCGGACTCGGAGGAATAAGCAATCAGCCCCAGCATTTT
13	-	TRBV18	once	TRBJ2-5	CASSPGVQETQYF	TGTGCCAGCTCACCCGGGGTCCAAGAGACCCAGTACTTC
16	TRBD1	TRBV6-4	-	TRBJ1-2	CASSERTGDSNYGYTF	TGTGCCAGCAGTGAGCGAACAGGGGACTCAAACTATGGCTACACCTTC
17	TRBD1	TRBV12-5	once	TRBJ1-4	CASGLGDRGPTNEKLFF	TGTGCTAGTGGTTTGGGGGACAGGGGGCCTACTAATGAAAAACTGTTTTTT
15	-	TRBV28	-	TRBJ1-1	CASSSPGQMNTEAFF	TGTGCCAGCAGTTCCCCCGGGCAAATGAACACTGAAGCTTTCTTT